This T cell receptor beta chain comes out of a study of blood T cell repertoires in COVID-19. Across the study: Donors in the United States, Italy and Spain gave samples during acute or convalescent COVID-19. The analysed material was cDNA or gDNA that came from T cells, B-cell-depleted T cells, or PBMCs.

As handled by the study authors: Amplification of reference gene primers was used by the study to estimate nucleated cell counts. Using immunoSEQ multiplex PCR, the repertoire was profiled, and TCRdb retains in-frame clones only, with some absent. The V and J calls and clone size are taken from that table; D and trimming were inferred from the DNA. The sample consists of under 100,000 clones, about four fifths of them appearing once. Germline V gene sequence: CDR1 SEHNR, CDR2 FQNEAQ (reference sequence). The J segment lost 5 bases and the V segment lost 7 bases, leaving 10 bases of the junction unmatched. The CDR3 spans 14 residues.

The chain combines TRBV7-9 with TRBJ1-2; 7 bases line up with TRBD1. The specimen sequenced was peripheral blood. The receptor comes from a woman in her 40s with active or convalescent COVID-19. CDR3 loop: CASTVDREGYGYTF. The CDR3 DNA follows: TGTGCCAGCACCGTTGACAGGGAAGGATATGGCTACACCTTC.